Presented here are 9 T cell receptor beta chains from one specimen sequenced in a study of prognosis after radiotherapy for stage I lung cancer. Amplicons of TCR beta CDR3 were generated from genomic DNA by two-round multiplex PCR. Each TRBV and TRBJ gene had its own primer in the first PCR round. TCRdb used MiXCR to reprocess the multiplex PCR reads, holding one entry per CDR3 protein. The data contain around 63,000 distinct CDR3 sequences, approximately 26% of them singletons. The input for sequencing was PBMCs, taken before or after stereotactic body radiation therapy (not recorded which). The source of these receptors is a donor aged 50 or older with non-small cell lung cancer.

The chain joins TRBV7-8 to TRBJ2-4; D may be TRBD1 or TRBD2 (5 bases each). The germline V gene encodes CDR1 SGHVS and CDR2 FQNEAQ. With 1 base removed from V and 0 bases from J, the gap between germline ends came to 22 bases. The CDR3 has 20 residues. The CDR3 coding sequence is TGTGCCAGCAGCTTAGAGGGCCGGGGCCGAGCGGATAAAGCCAAAAACATTCAGTACTTC. It specifies CASSLEGRGRADKAKNIQYF. Based on the CDR3 plus reference TRBV7-8 and TRBJ2-4, the full variable domain is GAGVSQSPRYKVAKRGQDVALRCDPISGHVSLFWYQQALGQGPEFLTYFQNEAQLDKSGLPSDRFFAERPEGSVSTLKIQRTQQEDSAVYLCASSLEGRGRADKAKNIQYFGAGTRLSVL.

About this clonotype: Given a far larger clone just one base away, this is likely a sequencing read error. The V and J genes are TRBV6-1 and TRBJ2-3, with D unresolved. The length of the CDR3 is 12 residues. Germline lookup yields CDR1 MNHNS and CDR2 SASEGT. Here the CDR3 reads CDSSYNTDTQYF. CDR3 sequence (DNA): TGTGACAGCAGTTATAACACAGATACGCAGTATTTT.

This clonotype was counted many times. The CDR3 is CASSQYGLWNTF. The CDR3 coding sequence is TGTGCCAGCAGCCAATACGGCCTTTGGAACACCTTC. This sequence joins TRBV3-1 and TRBJ1-2, with no clear D. Trimming pared 2 bases from V and 12 bases from J, leaving 13 bases between. CDR3 size: 12 residues. Germline V lookup: CDR1 LGHDT, CDR2 YNNKEL (reference sequence).

This clonotype was recorded once. The chain employs TRBV7-8 and TRBJ2-7, with 9 bases matching TRBD1. This CDR3 contains 16 residues. The V gene end was trimmed by 5 bases and the J gene end by 6 bases; junction bases not matched to a gene: 14. Germline V CDR1 and CDR2: SGHVS, FQNEAQ. The CDR3 DNA reads as TGTGCCAGCAGCGTCCATAGGGGACAGGGTGTATCCGAGCAGTACTTC. Translating it yields CASSVHRGQGVSEQYF.

This clonotype occurred many times. This chain uses TRBV7-8 with TRBJ1-1, with 8 bases fitting TRBD1. CDR1 is SGHVS and CDR2 is FQNEAQ in the germline V gene. After removal of 6 bases from V and 3 bases from J, the junction contained 6 bases not matched to a gene. This CDR3 region has 14 residues. The CDR3 here is CASSDYRGDTEAFF. The CDR3 DNA reads as TGTGCCAGCAGTGATTACAGGGGGGACACTGAAGCTTTCTTT.

This clonotype was observed at least ten times. The chain couples TRBV9 to TRBJ2-1, with D maybe TRBD2 (6 bases). CDR1 and CDR2 from the germline V gene are SGDLS and YYNGEE. The CDR3 runs 15 residues. V was trimmed by 2 bases and J by 0 bases, leaving 9 bases between them. The DNA of the CDR3 is TGTGCCAGCAGCGTTAGCGGTAGCTCCTACAATGAGCAGTTCTTC. Amino acid sequence: CASSVSGSSYNEQFF.

The V call is TRBV7-8, the J call TRBJ1-2, with D possibly TRBD1 on 5 matching bases. The CDR3 consists of 14 residues. CDR1 is SGHVS and CDR2 is FQNEAQ in the germline V gene. The germline V and J ends were trimmed by 10 bases and 4 bases, with 19 bases remaining between them. The DNA of the CDR3 is TGTGCCAACAGATTATTCGGGGGAAGCTATGGCTACACCTTC. Protein product: CANRLFGGSYGYTF.

This clonotype has at least ten counts. CDR3 coding DNA: TGTGCCAGTAGCTCCGGGACCAGTCAGTCTAACACCATATATTTT. It is translated as CASSSGTSQSNTIYF. The V call is TRBV19, the J call TRBJ1-3; D might be TRBD1 (5 bases). CDR3 length: 15 residues. The ends were cut back, 6 bases at V and 7 bases at J, with 19 bases in the middle. Germline loops: CDR1 LNHDA, CDR2 SQIVND (reference sequence).

This clonotype was found many times. This chain uses TRBV5-1 with TRBJ1-3; TRBD1 might be the D (5 bases). CDR1 and CDR2 (germline): SGHRS, YFSETQ. V was cut by 3 bases and J by 4 bases, with 11 bases left in between. The CDR3 length is 14 residues. Here the CDR3 reads CASSSSGPGNTIYF. The CDR3 nucleotides read TGCGCCAGCAGCTCATCAGGGCCGGGAAACACCATATATTTT.